Listed here are 32 T cell receptor beta chains from one sample, sequenced in a study of CD8+CD57+ T cells in acquired aplastic anemia. TCR beta VDJ and CDR3 profiles were obtained from a genomic DNA template. A single record per CDR3 protein comes from TCRdb applying MiXCR to the reads. The table records some 180,000 distinct CDR3 sequences, about half of them present only once. Sequenced: sorted CD4+, CD8+, or CD8+CD57+ T cells (not recorded which) from PBMCs. The receptors were sampled from a human donor in good health.

The rearrangement uses TRBV10-3 and TRBJ1-1; 9 bases match TRBD1. Germline CDR1 and CDR2: ENHRY and SYGVKD. The V gene end was trimmed by 3 bases and the J gene end by 5 bases; junction bases not matched to a gene: 7. CDR3 size: 15 residues. CDR3 coding DNA: TGTGCCATCAGTGACACAGGGGGCGCATTAACTGAAGCTTTCTTT. This translates into CAISDTGGALTEAFF.

This clonotype was recorded many times. The chain combines TRBV19 with TRBJ1-5; D gene unclear. The V end lost 3 bases, the J end lost 0 bases, and 9 bases lay between the germline ends. Per germline, CDR1 LNHDA and CDR2 SQIVND (reference sequence). The CDR3 consists of 15 residues. For the CDR3, the DNA is TGTGCCAGTAGTATCTCCTACCTTAGCAATCAGCCCCAGCATTTT. Protein: CASSISYLSNQPQHF.

This clonotype was seen at least ten times. The chain uses TRBV5-1 and TRBJ2-5, with 11 bases aligning to TRBD2. CDR1 and CDR2 (germline): SGHRS, YFSETQ. The CDR3 spans 16 residues. Unmatched junction bases numbered 5, after V lost 3 bases and J lost 1 base. CDR3 amino acids: CASSWSGTSGQETQYF. The CDR3 DNA reads as TGCGCCAGCAGCTGGAGTGGGACTAGCGGCCAAGAGACCCAGTACTTC.

This clonotype appeared a few times. A much larger clone lies one base from this, so it may be a read error. The rearrangement links TRBV11-3 to TRBJ2-7; TRBD1 might be the D (6 bases). Trimming removed 8 bases at V and 3 bases at J, with 14 bases between. The CDR3 runs 13 residues. Germline values: CDR1 SGHNT, CDR2 YENEEA. The CDR3 coding sequence is TGTGCCAGCGGCCTCAACAGGGACTACGAGCAGTACTTC. Amino acid sequence: CASGLNRDYEQYF. Full variable domain (outside the CDR3, taken from reference TRBV11-3 and TRBJ2-7): EAGVVQSPRYKIIEKKQPVAFWCNPISGHNTLYWYLQNLGQGPELLIRYENEEAVDDSQLPKDRFSAERLKGVDSTLKIQPAELGDSAVYLCASGLNRDYEQYFGPGTRLTVT.

The chain links TRBV10-3 to TRBJ1-1; 9 nucleotides match TRBD1. The CDR3 sequence is 17 residues long. The J segment lost 2 bases and the V segment lost 6 bases, leaving 13 bases of the junction unmatched. Germline lookup yields CDR1 ENHRY and CDR2 SYGVKD. The CDR3 DNA is TGTGCCATCAGAACAGGGACAGGGATTTCGGGAAACACTGAAGCTTTCTTT. Encoded protein: CAIRTGTGISGNTEAFF.

The chain recombines TRBV25-1 with TRBJ1-1; TRBD1 matches at 8 bases. Germline V gene data show CDR1 as MGHDK and CDR2 as SYGVNS. J was trimmed by 3 bases and V by 11 bases; bases with no gene match: 8. The CDR3 spans 13 residues. The CDR3 DNA is TGTGCCGGACGGTCGACAGGGGACACTGAAGCTTTCTTT. It specifies CAGRSTGDTEAFF.

This clonotype has at least ten counts. This chain uses TRBV6-1 with TRBJ2-2; D is undetermined. Trimming took off 7 bases at V and 0 bases at J, with 9 bases between the two ends. CDR1 is MNHNS, CDR2 SASEGT, per germline. The CDR3 has 14 amino acids. The CDR3 sequence: CASKAGANTGELFF. In DNA, the CDR3 is TGTGCCAGCAAAGCCGGAGCGAACACCGGGGAGCTGTTTTTT.

Many counts were recorded for this clonotype. V and J are TRBV13 and TRBJ2-7, with D perhaps matching TRBD1 (6 bases). CDR1 and CDR2 from the germline V gene are PRHDT and FYEKMQ (reference sequence). V lost 6 bases to trimming and J lost 0 bases, with 15 bases between them. There are 15 residues in the CDR3. The chain's CDR3 is CASRSFKDSSYEQYF. For the CDR3, the DNA is TGTGCCAGCAGATCTTTTAAGGACAGCTCCTACGAGCAGTACTTC. The variable domain in full, with the rest retrieved from reference TRBV13 and TRBJ2-7, is AAGVIQSPRHLIKEKRETATLKCYPIPRHDTVYWYQQGPGQDPQFLISFYEKMQSDKGSIPDRFSAQQFSDYHSELNMSSLELGDSALYFCASRSFKDSSYEQYFGPGTRLTVT.

The V gene is TRBV20-1, the J gene TRBJ1-1; D not resolved. The CDR3 length is 15 residues. V lost 0 bases and J lost 4, with 15 bases in between. Per the germline V gene, CDR1 is DFQATT and CDR2 is SNEGSKA (reference sequence). The DNA for the CDR3 is TGCAGTGCTAGAGATCGTTACAGAAGTGTCACTGAAGCTTTCTTT. Translation: CSARDRYRSVTEAFF.

This clonotype was seen repeatedly, ten times or more. V and J are TRBV7-3 and TRBJ2-3; TRBD2 is a possible D gene (5 bases). The length of the CDR3 is 15 residues. Between the trimmed V and J ends, which lost 1 base and 0 bases, there was a span of 8 bases. Germline V gene data show CDR1 as SGHTA and CDR2 as FQGTGA. CDR3 nucleotides: TGTGCCAGCAGCTTAATGGGCGGGAGCACAGATACGCAGTATTTT. Translation: CASSLMGGSTDTQYF.

This clonotype was observed many times. The chain is built from TRBV5-1 and TRBJ2-7; 9 nucleotides line up with TRBD1. V dropped 3 bases and J dropped 2; count of bases not matched to a gene: 6. The length of the CDR3 is 15 residues. Germline V lookup: CDR1 SGHRS, CDR2 YFSETQ. This CDR3 reads CASSWGTGRAYEQYF. The CDR3 DNA reads as TGCGCCAGCAGCTGGGGGACAGGGAGAGCCTACGAGCAGTACTTC. Using reference TRBV5-1 and TRBJ2-7 for the parts outside the CDR3, the full variable domain is KAGVTQTPRYLIKTRGQQVTLSCSPISGHRSVSWYQQTPGQGLQFLFEYFSETQRNKGNFPGRFSGRQFSNSRSEMNVSTLELGDSALYLCASSWGTGRAYEQYFGPGTRLTVT.

A remark on this clonotype: A much larger clone differs by one base, so this may be a read error. The gene calls are TRBV5-1 and TRBJ2-1; 11 bases are a match to TRBD2. This CDR3 is 15 amino acids long. The germline V gene has CDR1 SGHRS and CDR2 YFSETQ. The CDR3 coding sequence is TGCGCCAACAGCAAGACTAGCGGGATTTACAATGAGCAGTTCTTC. Amino acid sequence: CANSKTSGIYNEQFF.

This clonotype was observed a single time. Possible read error: a much larger clone is one base away. The CDR3 here is CASSYSPPENYGYAF. CDR3 nucleotide sequence: TGTGCCAGCAGTTACTCCCCCCCAGAGAACTATGGCTACGCCTTC. The chain is built from TRBV25-1 and TRBJ1-2; D remains unclear. The CDR3 extends over 15 amino acids. Germline CDR1 and CDR2: MGHDK and SYGVNS.

V and J are TRBV7-2 and TRBJ1-1; D call uncertain. This CDR3 has 12 residues. The germline V gene encodes CDR1 SGHTA and CDR2 FQGNSA. Trimming took off 3 bases at V and 8 bases at J, with 10 bases between the two ends. DNA for the CDR3: TGTGCCAGCAGCTTGCCGGACCAAGAAGCTTTCTTT. It yields the protein CASSLPDQEAFF.

This chain links TRBV19 with TRBJ1-1, with unresolved D. Per the germline V gene, CDR1 is LNHDA and CDR2 is SQIVND (reference sequence). The CDR3 spans 14 residues. V lost 5 bases and J lost 0, with 10 bases in between. This CDR3 is CASSGRGMNTEAFF. CDR3 nucleotides: TGTGCCAGTAGTGGCAGAGGAATGAACACTGAAGCTTTCTTT.

The V call is TRBV5-5, the J call TRBJ1-5; D ambiguous. CDR3 length: 16 amino acids. Trimming left V 0 bases short and J 0 bases short, with 10 bases between. The germline V gene has CDR1 SGHKS and CDR2 YYEKEE (reference sequence). Here the CDR3 reads CASSLGSGSSNQPQHF. For the CDR3, the DNA is TGTGCCAGCAGCTTGGGTTCGGGCAGTAGCAATCAGCCCCAGCATTTT.

V and J are TRBV10-3 and TRBJ1-5; 7 bases map to TRBD1. Per the germline V gene, CDR1 is ENHRY and CDR2 is SYGVKD. Germline trimming cut 6 bases from V and 1 base from J; bases unmatched to any gene: 0. The CDR3 runs 13 residues. The CDR3 loop is CAIRGQSNQPQHF. In DNA, the CDR3 is TGTGCCATCAGGGGACAGAGCAATCAGCCCCAGCATTTT.

The J gene is TRBJ2-2, the V gene TRBV10-1, with 7 bases aligning to TRBD1. The CDR3 loop spans 15 amino acids. J gave up 0 bases and V 2 bases, and 0 bases lay outside the gene matches. Germline V gives CDR1 WNHNN, CDR2 SYGVQD (reference sequence). This CDR3 reads CASSEGTANTGELFF. Here the CDR3 DNA reads TGCGCCAGCAGTGAGGGGACAGCGAACACCGGGGAGCTGTTTTTT.

This clonotype was found many times. The V gene is TRBV5-1, the J gene TRBJ1-2; 8 nucleotides line up with TRBD1. The CDR3 length is 15 residues. V shed 0 bases, J shed 3 bases, and the junction held 4 bases outside the gene matches. Germline V CDR1 and CDR2: SGHRS, YFSETQ. CDR3 in amino acids: CASSLEPGQDYGYTF. The CDR3 DNA reads TGCGCCAGCAGCTTGGAGCCGGGACAGGACTATGGCTACACCTTC.

This clonotype has ten or more counts. The chain joins TRBV2 to TRBJ2-5; perhaps D is TRBD1 or TRBD2 (7 bases each). Per germline, CDR1 SNHLY and CDR2 FYNNEI. V gave up 7 bases and J gave up 2 bases, with 14 bases separating them. The CDR3 loop spans 14 amino acids. DNA of the CDR3: TGTGCCAGCACTAGACAGGGAGGGCAAGAGACCCAGTACTTC. Its protein is CASTRQGGQETQYF.

The CDR3: CASSGTSGGLSSYEQYF. The CDR3 DNA reads as TGTGCCAGCAGTGGGACTAGCGGGGGACTTAGCTCCTACGAGCAGTACTTC. The chain joins TRBV11-2 to TRBJ2-7, with 14 positions matching TRBD2. Germline trimming cut 6 bases from V and 0 bases from J; bases unmatched to any gene: 7. The V gene's germline CDR1 is SGHAT and CDR2 FQNNGV. This CDR3 is 17 amino acids long.

The chain joins TRBV7-2 to TRBJ2-5; 8 positions agree with TRBD2. Germline CDR1 and CDR2: SGHTA and FQGNSA. The CDR3 length is 13 residues. The trim removed 7 bases at V and 5 bases at J, leaving 6 bases unmatched. For the CDR3, the DNA is TGTGCCAGCAACGTAGCGGGGTCGGAGACCCAGTACTTC. Its translation is CASNVAGSETQYF.

This clonotype came up once. The chain recombines TRBV7-2 with TRBJ1-4, with TRBD1 as a possible D gene (6 bases). Trimming left V 5 bases short and J 8 bases short, with 18 bases between. CDR1 and CDR2 (germline): SGHTA, FQGNSA. CDR3 size: 15 residues. CDR3 sequence (DNA): TGTGCCAGCAGCCGCTACCCGGGGGCGCAGGAAAAACTGTTTTTT. It codes for CASSRYPGAQEKLFF.

The table lists this clonotype with many counts. The rearrangement uses TRBV7-3 and TRBJ2-7, with D uncertain. CDR1 is SGHTA and CDR2 is FQGTGA in the germline V gene. The CDR3 sequence is 14 residues long. V lost 0 bases and J lost 7, with 13 bases in between. CDR3 sequence: CASSLTFGVGEQYF. For the CDR3, the DNA is TGTGCCAGCAGCTTAACGTTTGGGGTGGGGGAGCAGTACTTC. Looking up the rest from reference TRBV7-3 and TRBJ2-7 gives the full variable domain: GAGVSQTPSNKVTEKGKYVELRCDPISGHTALYWYRQSLGQGPEFLIYFQGTGAADDSGLPNDRFFAVRPEGSVSTLKIQRTERGDSAVYLCASSLTFGVGEQYFGPGTRLTVT.

This chain uses TRBV19 with TRBJ1-1, with 10 bases aligning to TRBD1. Per germline, CDR1 LNHDA and CDR2 SQIVND (reference sequence). This CDR3 region has 14 residues. V dropped 6 bases and J dropped 8; count of bases not matched to a gene: 9. The CDR3 bases are TGTGCCAGTAGGCCGGGGACAGGGGTCACAGAAGCTTTCTTT. This gives the protein CASRPGTGVTEAFF.

The chain is built from TRBV7-9 and TRBJ2-7; 7 bases are a match to TRBD1. The germline V gene has CDR1 SEHNR and CDR2 FQNEAQ (reference sequence). The CDR3 spans 14 residues. The J segment lost 3 bases and the V segment lost 5 bases, leaving 7 bases of the junction unmatched. The CDR3 protein is CASSRGTERYEQYF. The CDR3 nucleotides read TGTGCCAGCAGCAGGGGGACAGAGCGCTACGAGCAGTACTTC.

This chain joins TRBV25-1 and TRBJ1-3, with a possible D match to TRBD1 (6 bases). Germline CDR1 and CDR2: MGHDK and SYGVNS. The CDR3 spans 15 residues. V was pared by 5 bases and J by 0 bases, with 11 bases between. Here the CDR3 reads CASSPRTDSGNTIYF. The CDR3 coding sequence is TGTGCCAGCAGTCCTCGGACAGACTCTGGAAACACCATATATTTT.

This clonotype occurred many times. The rearrangement uses TRBV20-1 and TRBJ2-7; TRBD2 might be the D (5 bases). Germline V gene sequence: CDR1 DFQATT, CDR2 SNEGSKA (reference sequence). This CDR3 spans 19 amino acids. Trimming left V 1 base short and J 4 bases short, with 29 bases between. CDR3 bases: TGCAGTGCTAGAGCCATTATCCCGTTCGGGAAAGTCGGGTCTTACGAGCAGTACTTC. This encodes CSARAIIPFGKVGSYEQYF.

This clonotype was counted at least ten times. The chain links TRBV19 to TRBJ2-7; a weak D match, TRBD2 (5 bases). Germline CDR1 reads LNHDA; CDR2 reads SQIVND (reference sequence). The CDR3 covers 15 residues. Trimming stripped 4 bases from V and 1 base from J, with 14 bases between. Written as DNA, the CDR3 is TGTGCCAGTAGTACACAGTCACGAGGGTCCTACGAGCAGTACTTC. Protein: CASSTQSRGSYEQYF.

This clonotype was counted at least ten times. The chain combines TRBV20-1 with TRBJ2-5, with unresolved D. Germline CDR1 is DFQATT and CDR2 is SNEGSKA (reference sequence). The CDR3 consists of 14 residues. The ends were cut back, 6 bases at V and 0 bases at J, with 14 bases in the middle. CDR3 DNA: TGCAGTGCGCTCCGGCCCAGGTACCAAGAGACCCAGTACTTC. Translated, it gives CSALRPRYQETQYF.

This sequence joins TRBV3-1 and TRBJ1-5, with 7 bases lining up with TRBD1. The junction had 4 bases not matched to a gene; V was cut back by 4 bases and J by 1 base. CDR1 and CDR2 (germline): LGHDT, YNNKEL (reference sequence). The CDR3 spans 15 residues. DNA for the CDR3: TGTGCCAGCAGCCGAACGACAGGGAGCAATCAGCCCCAGCATTTT. Amino acids: CASSRTTGSNQPQHF.

The chain is built from TRBV7-6 and TRBJ2-1; D is possibly TRBD1 (5 bases). The V gene's germline CDR1 is SGHVS and CDR2 FNYEAQ. CDR3 length: 13 residues. Trimming stripped 1 base from V and 4 bases from J, with 5 bases between. This CDR3 reads CASSLGQYNEQFF. The DNA for the CDR3 is TGTGCCAGCAGCTTAGGACAGTACAATGAGCAGTTCTTC.